A single sample gave rise to the 28 T cell receptor beta chains below, sequenced in a study of CD8 T cells in Susac syndrome. Random-hexamer reverse transcription was applied to about 0.45 to 1 ug RNA. TCRdb reprocessed the immunoSEQ multiplex PCR reads via MiXCR and lists one record per CDR3 protein. Of around 80,000 distinct CDR3 sequences detected, around 93% appear once; the ten largest clones hold around 0.45%. Sequencing was performed on CD8+ T cells from PBMCs. The receptors derive from a human donor with Susac syndrome.

The V and J genes are TRBV7-9 and TRBJ1-5; a weak D match, TRBD1 (6 bases). CDR1 and CDR2 from the germline V gene are SEHNR and FQNEAQ (reference sequence). The CDR3 loop spans 14 amino acids. Trimming stripped 1 base from V and 9 bases from J, with 13 bases between. DNA for the CDR3: TGTGCCAGCAGCTTAGGTACAGGGTGGGGGCCCCAGCATTTT. Residues: CASSLGTGWGPQHF.

The chain is built from TRBV28 and TRBJ2-2, with a weak D call TRBD1 (5 bases). The CDR3 has 14 residues. V was trimmed by 6 bases and J by 1 base, leaving 9 bases between them. CDR1 is MDHEN, CDR2 SYDVKM, per germline. The CDR3 nucleotides are TGTGCCAGCAGAGCAGGGATGAACACCGGGGAGCTGTTTTTT. Amino acids: CASRAGMNTGELFF.

The chain links TRBV20-1 to TRBJ2-5, with TRBD2 identical over 7 bases. In germline, CDR1 is DFQATT, CDR2 SNEGSKA (reference sequence). CDR3 length equals 12 residues. V dropped 5 bases and J dropped 1; count of bases not matched to a gene: 1. The chain's CDR3 is CSARTSQETQYF. The DNA for the CDR3 is TGCAGTGCTCGGACTAGCCAAGAGACCCAGTACTTC.

J is TRBJ1-1 and V is TRBV20-1, with D tentatively TRBD1 (6 bases). Germline V CDR1 and CDR2: DFQATT, SNEGSKA (reference sequence). The CDR3 loop spans 12 amino acids. For the CDR3, the DNA is TGCAGATTAGTTCTGAGGGGGGCTGAAGCTTTCTTT. It is translated as CRLVLRGAEAFF.

The V and J genes are TRBV20-1 and TRBJ2-7; TRBD1 agrees at 10 bases. The V gene's germline CDR1 is DFQATT and CDR2 SNEGSKA (reference sequence). The trim removed 3 bases at V and 4 bases at J, leaving 6 bases unmatched. The CDR3 covers 14 residues. The CDR3: CSASSRDRGYEQYF. The DNA for the CDR3 is TGCAGTGCTAGCTCCCGGGACAGGGGATACGAGCAGTACTTC.

The chain uses TRBV5-1 and TRBJ2-7, with D uncertain. Trimming shortened V by 0 bases and J by 4 bases, and 5 bases separated the two germline ends. The germline V gene has CDR1 SGHRS and CDR2 YFSETQ. There are 12 residues in the CDR3. This chain's CDR3 is CASSLDFYEQYF. CDR3 nucleotide sequence: TGCGCCAGCAGCTTGGACTTTTACGAGCAGTACTTC.

This clonotype was detected once. The chain is built from TRBV25-1 and TRBJ2-7, with 9 positions matching TRBD2. Germline loops: CDR1 MGHDK, CDR2 SYGVNS. The CDR3 is 17 residues long. The ends lost 4 bases at V and 4 bases at J; junction bases unmatched: 14. CDR3 sequence: CASSAYARTSVGYEQYF. Written as DNA, the CDR3 is TGTGCCAGCAGTGCCTATGCCCGGACTAGCGTCGGGTACGAGCAGTACTTC.

The chain recombines TRBV5-4 with TRBJ2-1; D may be TRBD2 (6 bases). Germline V CDR1 and CDR2: SGHNT, YYREEE (reference sequence). The CDR3 loop spans 15 amino acids. V lost 0 bases and J 1 base, leaving 8 bases between the germline ends. The CDR3 coding sequence is TGTGCCAGCAGCTTGGGCGGGAAGTCCTACAATGAGCAGTTCTTC. It codes for CASSLGGKSYNEQFF.

This clonotype showed up just a few times. The chain has TRBV7-9 and TRBJ2-7, with a weak D call TRBD2 (5 bases). Germline lookup yields CDR1 SEHNR and CDR2 FQNEAQ (reference sequence). CDR3 size: 14 residues. Trimming removed 1 base at V and 0 bases at J, with 7 bases between. DNA for the CDR3: TGTGCCAGCAGCTTAGTCGGGAACTCCTACGAGCAGTACTTC. As protein: CASSLVGNSYEQYF.

The genes are TRBV15 and TRBJ2-1, with D possibly matching TRBD2 (5 bases). Deletions cut 4 bases from V and 4 bases from J, with 11 bases between. Germline V gene data show CDR1 as LNHNV and CDR2 as YYDKDF (reference sequence). This CDR3 has 14 residues. CDR3 DNA: TGTGCCACCAGCATTCGGGATAAGTACAATGAGCAGTTCTTC. Amino acid sequence: CATSIRDKYNEQFF.

The chain combines TRBV3-1 with TRBJ2-7; D might be TRBD1 (5 bases). Germline lookup yields CDR1 LGHDT and CDR2 YNNKEL (reference sequence). V was pared by 3 bases and J by 2 bases, with 14 bases between. The CDR3 spans 15 residues. CDR3 nucleotide sequence: TGTGCCAGCAGCCAGGCCCCCACAGGCACCTACGAGCAGTACTTC. This encodes CASSQAPTGTYEQYF.

The J gene is TRBJ2-1, the V gene TRBV24-1; TRBD2 is a possible D gene (6 bases). Trimming pared 10 bases from V and 5 bases from J, leaving 11 bases between. The CDR3 covers 12 residues. CDR1 and CDR2 (germline): KGHDR, SFDVKD. CDR3 in amino acids: CATSTSNNEQFF. In DNA form, the CDR3 reads TGTGCCACGAGTACTAGCAACAATGAGCAGTTCTTC.

The gene calls are TRBV30 and TRBJ2-7; TRBD2 might be the D (6 bases). Per the germline V gene, CDR1 is GTSNPN and CDR2 is SVGIG (reference sequence). The CDR3 loop spans 14 amino acids. The germline V and J ends were trimmed by 3 bases and 2 bases, with 14 bases remaining between them. The CDR3 DNA reads TGTGCCTGGAGGCCTCCAGCGGGCACCTACGAGCAGTACTTC. Protein product: CAWRPPAGTYEQYF.

CDR3 region: CASSLEASSEDEKLFF. For the CDR3, the DNA is TGTGCCAGCAGCTTAGAGGCTTCCTCCGAGGACGAAAAACTGTTTTTT. The chain joins TRBV7-9 to TRBJ1-4; the D is unclear. CDR1 SEHNR and CDR2 FQNEAQ come from the germline V gene (reference sequence). CDR3 length: 16 amino acids. The V and J ends lost 1 base and 8 bases respectively, with 17 bases between them.

The chain uses TRBV21-1 and TRBJ1-2; TRBD1, the table's D call, lacks a check against the DNA. TRBV21-1 is marked as a pseudogene. The CDR3 contains 16 residues. CDR3 in amino acids: CASSNAPGVTQRGYTF. Written as DNA, the CDR3 is TGTGCCAGCAGCAATGCCCCAGGGGTAACACAACGGGGCTACACCTTC.

This chain joins TRBV18 and TRBJ2-7; 8 nucleotides align to TRBD1. This CDR3 region has 15 residues. Germline loops: CDR1 KGHSH, CDR2 LQKENI. V lost 6 bases to trimming and J lost 5 bases; unmatched junction nucleotides: 12. The CDR3 DNA is TGTGCCAGCTCGCCGGACAGGGCAGGGATAAACGAGCAGTACTTC. Translation gives CASSPDRAGINEQYF. Complete variable domain (other parts from reference TRBV18 and TRBJ2-7): NAGVMQNPRHLVRRRGQEARLRCSPMKGHSHVYWYRQLPEEGLKFMVYLQKENIIDESGMPKERFSAEFPKEGPSILRIQQVVRGDSAAYFCASSPDRAGINEQYFGPGTRLTVT.

This chain connects TRBV7-6 to TRBJ2-1, with D uncertain. This CDR3 region has 14 residues. V lost 5 bases and J 4 bases, leaving 12 bases between the germline ends. Germline values: CDR1 SGHVS, CDR2 FNYEAQ. The CDR3 is CASSPMGYYNEQFF. The CDR3 nucleotides read TGTGCCAGCAGCCCGATGGGGTATTACAATGAGCAGTTCTTC. The full variable domain, completed using reference TRBV7-6 and TRBJ2-1, is GAGVSQSPRYKVTKRGQDVALRCDPISGHVSLYWYRQALGQGPEFLTYFNYEAQQDKSGLPNDRFSAERPEGSISTLTIQRTEQRDSAMYRCASSPMGYYNEQFFGPGTRLTVL.

J is TRBJ1-5 and V is TRBV6-2 or TRBV6-3, with D possibly matching TRBD1 (6 bases). CDR3 length: 16 amino acids. Between the trimmed V and J ends, which lost 6 bases and 1 base, there was a span of 16 bases. CDR1 and CDR2 (germline): MNHEY, SVGEGT. The CDR3 region is CASSLARDISNQPQHF. The CDR3 nucleotides read TGTGCCAGCAGCTTAGCTCGGGACATCAGCAATCAGCCCCAGCATTTT.

This clonotype appeared a single time. The chain is built from TRBV12-5 and TRBJ2-1; tentative D call: TRBD2 (5 bases). Per germline, CDR1 LGHNT and CDR2 FRNRAP. Trimming cost V 1 base and J 9 bases, with 10 bases left between them. The CDR3 consists of 13 residues. CDR3 coding DNA: TGTGCTAGTGGTTTGGGTCTAGCACGTGAGCAGTTCTTC. Translated, it gives CASGLGLAREQFF.

The CDR3 reads CASSFTGPNYGYTF. The CDR3 bases are TGTGCCAGCAGCTTTACAGGTCCCAACTATGGCTACACCTTC. The chain couples TRBV7-9 to TRBJ1-2; the D gene is possibly TRBD1 (5 bases). The ends were cut back, 3 bases at V and 2 bases at J, with 10 bases in the middle. Germline V gives CDR1 SEHNR, CDR2 FQNEAQ (reference sequence). The CDR3 totals 14 residues.

The chain uses TRBV7-2 and TRBJ1-1, with TRBD1 identical over 8 bases. The germline gives CDR1 SGHTA, CDR2 FQGNSA. After removal of 5 bases from V and 1 base from J, the junction contained 6 bases not matched to a gene. The CDR3 is 15 amino acids. DNA of the CDR3: TGTGCCAGCAGCCTCCTGGACAGGGCGAACACTGAAGCTTTCTTT. It translates to CASSLLDRANTEAFF.

This clonotype was found once. The rearrangement joins TRBV6-1 to TRBJ1-1; D not certain. Deletions cut 1 base from V and 0 bases from J, with 3 bases between. The CDR3 has 13 amino acids. CDR1 MNHNS and CDR2 SASEGT come from the germline V gene. The DNA of the CDR3 is TGTGCCAGCAGTGAAGGGATGAACACTGAAGCTTTCTTT. It specifies CASSEGMNTEAFF.

The chain links TRBV11-3 to TRBJ2-1, with 8 bases lining up with TRBD2. This CDR3 contains 15 residues. Trimming cost V 0 bases and J 7 bases; bases outside gene matches: 5. In germline, CDR1 is SGHNT, CDR2 YENEEA. CDR3 DNA sequence: TGTGCCAGCAGCTTAGACCCCGGGGGGGGGAATGAGCAGTTCTTC. It codes for CASSLDPGGGNEQFF. Combining the CDR3 with reference TRBV11-3 and TRBJ2-1 gives the whole variable domain EAGVVQSPRYKIIEKKQPVAFWCNPISGHNTLYWYLQNLGQGPELLIRYENEEAVDDSQLPKDRFSAERLKGVDSTLKIQPAELGDSAVYLCASSLDPGGGNEQFFGPGTRLTVL.

This rearrangement joins TRBV11-1 to TRBJ2-1; TRBD2 matches 11 bases. This CDR3 is built from 20 residues. The trim removed 4 bases at V and 0 bases at J, leaving 14 bases unmatched. Germline assignment: CDR1 SGHAT and CDR2 FQDESV (reference sequence). The CDR3 reads CASSSSRLAGPLRSYNEQFF. The CDR3 region has the DNA TGTGCCAGCAGCTCCTCTCGACTAGCGGGGCCACTCCGCTCCTACAATGAGCAGTTCTTC.

The chain links TRBV19 to TRBJ1-1; 7 nucleotides agree with TRBD1. The CDR3 is made up of 15 amino acids. Germline values: CDR1 LNHDA, CDR2 SQIVND (reference sequence). V was pared by 3 bases and J by 1 base, with 5 bases of the junction left unmatched. This CDR3 is CASSIAGTANTEAFF. The CDR3 region has the DNA TGTGCCAGTAGTATCGCCGGGACAGCGAACACTGAAGCTTTCTTT. The whole variable domain, remainder taken from reference TRBV19 and TRBJ1-1, is DGGITQSPKYLFRKEGQNVTLSCEQNLNHDAMYWYRQDPGQGLRLIYYSQIVNDFQKGDIAEGYSVSREKKESFPLTVTSAQKNPTAFYLCASSIAGTANTEAFFGQGTRLTVV.

The rearrangement joins TRBV7-6 to TRBJ1-5; no clear D. The V end was cut by 5 bases, the J end by 4 bases, with 9 bases between. The CDR3 length is 13 residues. CDR1 and CDR2 from the germline V gene are SGHVS and FNYEAQ. Written as DNA, the CDR3 is TGTGCCAGCAGCCTGGACGGGAATCAGCCCCAGCATTTT. Translating gives CASSLDGNQPQHF.

V gene TRBV20-1 combines with J gene TRBJ2-7; D is uncertain. V was trimmed by 6 bases and J by 4 bases, leaving 10 bases between them. The germline gives CDR1 DFQATT, CDR2 SNEGSKA (reference sequence). The CDR3 runs 11 residues. The CDR3, as DNA: TGCAGTGCCCAAGTTAGGTACGAGCAGTACTTC. Its protein product is CSAQVRYEQYF.

This rearrangement joins TRBV3-1 to TRBJ2-6; D not certain. Trimming removed 1 base from V and 2 bases from J, with 9 bases in between. CDR1 and CDR2 from the germline V gene are LGHDT and YNNKEL (reference sequence). CDR3 length: 16 residues. CDR3 amino acids: CASSQALAAGANVLTF. The CDR3 DNA follows: TGTGCCAGCAGCCAAGCTCTGGCAGCTGGGGCCAACGTCCTGACTTTC.